A selection of T cell receptor beta chains follows, all from one sample in a study of blood T cell repertoires in COVID-19. The assay was immunoSEQ multiplex PCR, and TCRdb's table has in-frame clones only and misses some. In the table there are about 310,000 clones, 75% to 90% of which are singletons. The sample comprised PBMCs or T cells enriched from blood (not recorded which). Every receptor here comes from a woman between 35 and 50 years old who had recovered from COVID-19. Both conserved end residues are part of each CDR3. The D gene is left open where the match is weak. The size field is filled for only some rows; it gives once, few, many or a size class.

j_call,cdr3_length,v_call,d_call,clone_size,cdr3_aa,cdr3_nt
TRBJ2-3,16,TRBV4-1,TRBD1,NA,CASSQDQRTGVDTQYF,TGCGCCAGCAGCCAAGATCAGAGGACAGGGGTGGATACGCAGTATTTT
TRBJ1-4,14,TRBV5-1,NA,NA,CASSLAGTNEKLFF,TGCGCCAGCAGCTTGGCAGGGACTAATGAAAAACTGTTTTTT
TRBJ1-2,16,TRBV4-3,TRBD1,NA,CASSQAWTGTFDGYTF,TGCGCCAGCAGCCAAGCTTGGACAGGGACCTTCGATGGCTACACCTTC
TRBJ2-1,15,TRBV2,NA,NA,CASSGVGSPYNEQFF,TGTGCCAGCAGTGGGGTCGGGAGCCCCTACAATGAGCAGTTCTTC
TRBJ2-5,16,TRBV2,TRBD2,NA,CASRVLAGGPQETQYF,TGTGCCAGCAGGGTACTGGCGGGGGGCCCCCAAGAGACCCAGTACTTC
TRBJ1-2,13,TRBV9,TRBD1,NA,CASSVTGNYGYTF,TGTGCCAGCAGCGTGACAGGGAACTATGGCTACACCTTC
TRBJ1-6,15,TRBV19,NA,NA,CASSITGRGNSPLHF,TGTGCCAGTAGTATAACCGGCAGGGGAAATTCACCCCTCCACTTT
TRBJ2-7,16,TRBV11-1,NA,NA,CASSKRGGPSSYEQYF,TGTGCCAGCAGCAAACGGGGTGGTCCGAGCTCCTACGAGCAGTACTTC
TRBJ2-5,15,TRBV7-2,TRBD2,NA,CASSLVWTSPETQYF,TGTGCCAGCAGCTTAGTATGGACTAGCCCAGAGACCCAGTACTTC
TRBJ1-1,16,TRBV28,NA,NA,CASSLGLTKMNTEAFF,TGTGCCAGCAGCCTGGGACTTACTAAGATGAACACTGAAGCTTTCTTT
TRBJ2-2,13,TRBV12-3/TRBV12-4,NA,NA,CASGGRNTGELFF,TGTGCCAGCGGAGGGAGGAACACCGGGGAGCTGTTTTTT
TRBJ2-2,16,TRBV25-1,TRBD2,NA,CASSEASGTTPGELFF,TGTGCCAGCAGTGAGGCATCAGGGACTACCCCCGGGGAGCTGTTTTTT
TRBJ1-5,16,TRBV5-1,TRBD1,NA,CASSGTGGGSNQPQHF,TGCGCCAGCAGCGGAACAGGGGGAGGGAGCAATCAGCCCCAGCATTTT
TRBJ2-7,16,TRBV19,TRBD1,once,CASSPSAWTGAFEQYF,TGTGCCAGTAGTCCTTCCGCCTGGACAGGGGCCTTTGAGCAGTACTTC
TRBJ1-6,14,TRBV5-4,NA,NA,CASSLRGDPLALHF,TGTGCCAGCAGCTTAAGGGGCGACCCTTTAGCCCTCCACTTT
TRBJ2-3,16,TRBV6-5,TRBD1,few,CASSSRDREIPDTQYF,TGTGCCAGCAGTTCCCGGGACAGGGAAATCCCAGATACGCAGTATTTT
TRBJ2-1,17,TRBV29-1,TRBD2,few,CSVDPRTSGRNYNEQFF,TGCAGCGTCGACCCTAGGACTAGCGGGAGGAATTACAATGAGCAGTTCTTC
TRBJ2-5,17,TRBV7-3,TRBD2,NA,CASSLVPGLAGKETQYF,TGTGCCAGCAGCTTAGTCCCGGGACTAGCCGGGAAAGAGACCCAGTACTTC
TRBJ2-1,14,TRBV29-1,TRBD2,NA,CSVVGTSGYNEQFF,TGCAGCGTTGTTGGGACTAGCGGCTACAATGAGCAGTTCTTC
TRBJ2-7,11,TRBV30,NA,NA,CAWEIGYEQYF,TGTGCCTGGGAGATCGGCTACGAGCAGTACTTC
TRBJ2-7,16,TRBV7-9,TRBD1,NA,CASSIQGARRSYEQYF,TGTGCCAGCAGCATACAGGGGGCGCGACGCTCCTACGAGCAGTACTTC
TRBJ2-7,13,TRBV29-1,TRBD1,once,CSASGQGNYEQYF,TGCAGCGCCTCGGGACAGGGGAACTACGAGCAGTACTTC
TRBJ2-7,13,TRBV9,NA,NA,CASSVDPLYEQYF,TGTGCCAGCAGCGTAGACCCACTCTACGAGCAGTACTTC
TRBJ2-7,15,TRBV4-3,NA,NA,CASSQDSGTPYEQYF,TGCGCCAGCAGCCAAGATTCAGGAACCCCCTACGAGCAGTACTTC
TRBJ2-1,13,TRBV2,TRBD1,many,CASSEDRADEQFF,TGTGCCAGCAGTGAGGACAGGGCCGATGAGCAGTTCTTC
TRBJ1-1,21,TRBV10-2,TRBD1,NA,CASSGTIGTGVRLVMNTEAFF,TGCGCCAGCAGTGGTACAATCGGGACAGGGGTCAGATTGGTGATGAACACTGAAGCTTTCTTT
TRBJ2-7,15,TRBV20-1,TRBD1,NA,CSASSGTGVLNEQYF,TGCAGTGCTAGTTCCGGGACAGGGGTCCTTAACGAGCAGTACTTC
TRBJ2-5,15,TRBV7-6,NA,NA,CASSLVGTGIGTQYF,TGTGCCAGCAGCTTAGTTGGGACTGGGATTGGGACCCAGTACTTC
TRBJ1-1,15,TRBV9,NA,NA,CASSVGQGKNTEAFF,TGTGCCAGCAGCGTAGGGCAGGGGAAGAACACTGAAGCTTTCTTT
TRBJ1-1,17,TRBV7-9,TRBD1,NA,CASSYPPSGGKDTEAFF,TGTGCCAGCAGCTACCCCCCCTCAGGGGGAAAGGACACTGAAGCTTTCTTT
TRBJ2-2,14,TRBV19,NA,NA,CASLDSANTGELFF,TGTGCCAGCCTTGACAGCGCGAACACCGGGGAGCTGTTTTTT
TRBJ1-4,16,TRBV28,NA,NA,CASSSTGATTNEKLFF,TGTGCCAGCAGCTCCACAGGAGCGACAACTAATGAAAAACTGTTTTTT
TRBJ2-7,12,TRBV7-2,NA,NA,CASSFSSYEQYF,TGTGCCAGCAGCTTCAGCTCCTACGAGCAGTACTTC
TRBJ2-3,15,TRBV4-1,TRBD2,NA,CASRGLAGYEDTQYF,TGCGCCAGCAGGGGACTAGCGGGATATGAAGATACGCAGTATTTT
TRBJ1-1,12,TRBV25-1,NA,NA,CASRGGGVISFF,TGTGCCAGCAGGGGGGGAGGGGTAATTTCTTTCTTT
TRBJ1-2,13,TRBV7-2,NA,NA,CASSFDTSYGYTF,TGTGCCAGCAGCTTCGACACGTCCTATGGCTACACCTTC
TRBJ2-7,14,TRBV19,NA,NA,CASSNFAPGYEQYF,TGTGCCAGTAGTAACTTCGCTCCTGGCTACGAGCAGTACTTC
TRBJ2-2,13,TRBV25-1,NA,NA,CASSERNTGELFF,TGTGCCAGCAGTGAACGGAACACCGGGGAGCTGTTTTTT
TRBJ2-2,16,TRBV24-1,NA,once,CATRPQGGANTGELFF,TGTGCCACCAGACCGCAGGGGGGCGCGAACACCGGGGAGCTGTTTTTT
TRBJ2-7,11,TRBV7-2,TRBD1,NA,CASSPGTGDHF,TGTGCCAGCAGCCCCGGGACAGGGGACCACTTC
TRBJ2-1,17,TRBV13,TRBD2,NA,CASSSREGTVSYNEQFF,TGTGCCAGCAGCTCCCGGGAGGGTACTGTCTCCTACAATGAGCAGTTCTTC
TRBJ1-2,12,TRBV29-1,NA,NA,CSVESGVEGYTF,TGCAGCGTTGAATCCGGGGTTGAGGGCTACACCTTC
TRBJ2-1,17,TRBV4-1,TRBD2,NA,CASSQDRKRGLSNEQFF,TGCGCCAGCAGCCAAGATCGAAAGCGGGGGCTTTCCAATGAGCAGTTCTTC
TRBJ2-1,15,TRBV27,TRBD2,NA,CASSTPGTSWHEQFF,TGTGCCAGCAGTACCCCCGGGACTAGCTGGCATGAGCAGTTCTTC
TRBJ1-1,14,TRBV15,NA,NA,CATSRDRLNTEAFF,TGTGCCACCAGCAGAGATAGATTGAACACTGAAGCTTTCTTT
TRBJ2-1,16,TRBV7-2,TRBD2,NA,CASSLGPGTNYNEQFF,TGTGCCAGCAGCTTAGGCCCCGGGACTAACTACAATGAGCAGTTCTTC
TRBJ2-7,16,TRBV12-5,TRBD1,NA,CASGLADRGLGYEQYF,TGTGCTAGTGGTTTGGCCGACAGGGGCCTAGGCTACGAGCAGTACTTC
TRBJ2-1,14,TRBV5-1,TRBD1,NA,CASSSWTGGSEQFF,TGCGCCAGCAGCTCTTGGACAGGGGGGAGTGAGCAGTTCTTC
TRBJ2-3,13,TRBV6-6,TRBD2,NA,CATRTSGGDTQYF,TGTGCCACCAGGACTAGCGGGGGGGATACGCAGTATTTT
TRBJ2-7,15,TRBV7-3,TRBD1,NA,CASSLQWDSSYEQYF,TGTGCCAGCAGCCTCCAGTGGGACAGCTCCTACGAGCAGTACTTC
TRBJ2-5,17,TRBV7-7,TRBD2,few,CASSLTSGTRGQETQYF,TGTGCTAGCAGCTTGACATCCGGGACTAGGGGCCAAGAGACCCAGTACTTC